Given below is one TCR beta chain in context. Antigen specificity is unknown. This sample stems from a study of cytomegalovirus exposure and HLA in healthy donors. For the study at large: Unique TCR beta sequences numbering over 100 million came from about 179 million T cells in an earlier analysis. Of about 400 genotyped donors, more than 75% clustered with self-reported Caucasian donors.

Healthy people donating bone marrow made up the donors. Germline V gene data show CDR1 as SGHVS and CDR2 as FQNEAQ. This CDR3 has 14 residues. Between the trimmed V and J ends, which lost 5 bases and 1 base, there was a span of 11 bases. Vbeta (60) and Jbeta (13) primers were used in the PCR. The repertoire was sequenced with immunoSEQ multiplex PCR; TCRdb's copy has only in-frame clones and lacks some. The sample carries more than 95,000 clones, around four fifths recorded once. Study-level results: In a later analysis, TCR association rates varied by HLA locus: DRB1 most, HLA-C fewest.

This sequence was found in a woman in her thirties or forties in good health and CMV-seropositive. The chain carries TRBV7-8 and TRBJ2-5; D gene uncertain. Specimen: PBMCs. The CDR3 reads CASSKSRLQETQYF. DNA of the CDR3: TGTGCCAGCAGCAAAAGCCGACTCCAAGAGACCCAGTACTTC.